This TCR beta chain was obtained from a study of early T cells in non-severe SARS-CoV-2 infection. Across the whole study: Whole-blood bulk RNA, unsorted, was sequenced, and chains were unpaired. Study-wide results and caveats: There was a bias toward anti-spike CD8 responses in VDJdb matching, which missed private and CD4 specificities.

This clonotype has ten or more counts. Its antigen is unknown. CDR1 is MDHEN and CDR2 is SYDVKM in the germline V gene. V lost 4 bases, J lost 4 bases, and 11 bases lay in between. The CDR3 loop spans 13 amino acids. cDNA molecules, individually, were tagged with unique molecular identifiers. Using its own MiXCR run on the 5' RACE reads, TCRdb lists one record per CDR3 protein. The table records more than 35,000 distinct CDR3 sequences, more than 5.5% of them present only once. The specimen sequenced was whole blood. This chain uses TRBV28 with TRBJ2-7, with D possibly matching TRBD1 (6 bases). This TCR was sampled from an adult who was a healthcare worker with PCR-confirmed SARS-CoV-2 infection or an uninfected control (not recorded which). The CDR3 region is CASSYSDRYEQYF. CDR3 in DNA: TGTGCCAGCAGTTACTCGGACAGATACGAGCAGTACTTC.